Below, 2 T cell receptor beta chains from the same sample are listed, as sequenced in a study of regulatory dendritic cells for organ transplantation. The antigens of these receptors remain unknown. Allogeneic regulatory or mature dendritic cells were co-cultured for 5 days with CFSE-labeled sorted T cells at 1:10. Repertoires were generated with immunoSEQ multiplex PCR, while TCRdb's copy carries only in-frame clones and drops some. In the table there are roughly 20,000 clones, less than 85% of which are singletons. Sequences were obtained from memory CD4+ T cells from blood cultured with regulatory dendritic cells. Subset described: CD45RO+ memory T cells. The receptors shown here come from a human donor in good health.

This clone was observed once. This chain links TRBV30 with TRBJ2-3; 7 bases map to TRBD2. The CDR3 extends over 16 amino acids. Losses at the gene ends were 1 base for V and 0 bases for J; bases not matched to a gene: 7. Germline V gene sequence: CDR1 GTSNPN, CDR2 SVGIG (reference sequence). The CDR3 reads CAWSDELATSTDTQYF. The CDR3 DNA sequence: TGTGCCTGGAGTGACGAACTAGCGACTAGCACAGATACGCAGTATTTT.

This clone was recorded once. The rearrangement links TRBV29-1 to TRBJ2-5, with D hard to call. This CDR3 has 12 residues. The V gene's germline CDR1 is SQVTM and CDR2 ANQGSEA. The V and J ends lost 4 bases and 7 bases respectively, with 13 bases between them. This chain's CDR3 is CSVVNSWGTQYF. CDR3 nucleotides: TGCAGCGTTGTTAATAGCTGGGGGACCCAGTACTTC.